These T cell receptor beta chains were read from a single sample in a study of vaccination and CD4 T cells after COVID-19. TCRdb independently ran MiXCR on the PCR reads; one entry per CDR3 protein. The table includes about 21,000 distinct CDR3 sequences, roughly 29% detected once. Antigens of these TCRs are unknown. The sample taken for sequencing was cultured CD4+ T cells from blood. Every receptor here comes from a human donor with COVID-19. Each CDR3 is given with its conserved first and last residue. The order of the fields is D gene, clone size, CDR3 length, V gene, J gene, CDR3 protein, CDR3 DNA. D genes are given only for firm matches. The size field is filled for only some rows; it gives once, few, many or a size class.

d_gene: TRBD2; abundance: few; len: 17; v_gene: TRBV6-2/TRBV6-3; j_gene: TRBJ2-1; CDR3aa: CASSYPLAGGLNNEQFF; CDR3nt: TGTGCCAGCAGTTACCCCCTAGCGGGGGGGCTCAACAATGAGCAGTTCTTC
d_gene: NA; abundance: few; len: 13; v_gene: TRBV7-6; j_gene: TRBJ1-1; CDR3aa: CASSQQENTEAFF; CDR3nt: TGTGCCAGCAGCCAACAGGAGAACACTGAAGCTTTCTTT
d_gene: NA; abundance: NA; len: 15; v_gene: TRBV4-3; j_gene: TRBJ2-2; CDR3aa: CASSQEVRGTGELFF; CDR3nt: TGCGCCAGCAGCCAAGAGGTCAGGGGCACCGGGGAGCTGTTTTTT
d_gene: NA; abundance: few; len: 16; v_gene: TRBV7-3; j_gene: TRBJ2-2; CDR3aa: CASSPTPSGGAGELFF; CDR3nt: TGTGCCAGCAGCCCGACCCCTAGTGGGGGCGCGGGGGAGCTGTTTTTT
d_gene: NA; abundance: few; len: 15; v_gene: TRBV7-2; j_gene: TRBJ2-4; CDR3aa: CASSLDYRGTDIQYF; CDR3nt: TGTGCCAGCAGCTTAGATTACCGGGGGACCGACATTCAGTACTTC
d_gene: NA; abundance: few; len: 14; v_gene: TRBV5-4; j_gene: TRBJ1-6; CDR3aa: CASSLGSRGSPLHF; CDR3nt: TGTGCCAGCAGCTTGGGAAGCAGGGGCTCACCCCTCCACTTT
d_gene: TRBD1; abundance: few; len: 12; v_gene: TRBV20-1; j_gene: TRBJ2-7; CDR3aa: CSARTGAYEQYF; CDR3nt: TGCAGTGCCCGGACAGGGGCCTACGAGCAGTACTTC
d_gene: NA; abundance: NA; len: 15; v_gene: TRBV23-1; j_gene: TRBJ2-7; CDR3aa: CASSQSRSGRYEQYF; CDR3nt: TGCGCCAGCAGTCAATCCCGGTCAGGGCGCTACGAGCAGTACTTC
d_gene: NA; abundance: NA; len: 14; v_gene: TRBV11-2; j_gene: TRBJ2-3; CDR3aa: CASSLGGPTDTQYF; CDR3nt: TGTGCCAGCAGCTTAGGGGGACCCACAGATACGCAGTATTTT
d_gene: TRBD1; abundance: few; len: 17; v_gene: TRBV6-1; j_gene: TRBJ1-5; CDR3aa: CASSRSTGGGLDQPQHF; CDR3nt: TGTGCCAGCAGTCGATCCACAGGGGGCGGTCTAGATCAGCCCCAGCATTTT
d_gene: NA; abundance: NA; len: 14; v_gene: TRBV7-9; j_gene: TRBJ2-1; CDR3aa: CASSFQAAYNEQFF; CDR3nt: TGTGCCAGCAGCTTCCAGGCAGCGTACAATGAGCAGTTCTTC
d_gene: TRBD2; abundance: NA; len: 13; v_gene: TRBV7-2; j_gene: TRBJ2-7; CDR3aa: CASSNGLVGEQYF; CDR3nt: TGTGCCAGCAGCAACGGACTAGTTGGGGAGCAGTACTTC
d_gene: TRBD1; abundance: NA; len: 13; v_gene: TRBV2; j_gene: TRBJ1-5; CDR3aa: CASSRDRNQPQHF; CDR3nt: TGTGCCAGCAGTCGGGACAGGAATCAGCCCCAGCATTTT
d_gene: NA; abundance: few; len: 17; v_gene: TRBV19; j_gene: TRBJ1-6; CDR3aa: CASTTADTRSYNSPLHF; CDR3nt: TGTGCCAGTACCACAGCGGACACTCGCTCCTATAATTCACCCCTCCACTTT
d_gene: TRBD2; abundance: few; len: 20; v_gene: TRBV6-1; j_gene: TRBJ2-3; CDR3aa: CASSPITSGGTNRATDTQYF; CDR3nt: TGTGCCAGCAGCCCGATCACTAGCGGGGGGACTAATCGGGCTACAGATACGCAGTATTTT
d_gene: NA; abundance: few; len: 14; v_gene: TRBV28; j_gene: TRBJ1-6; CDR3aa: CASSSGLFNSPLHF; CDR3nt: TGTGCCAGCAGCTCGGGACTTTTTAATTCACCCCTCCACTTT
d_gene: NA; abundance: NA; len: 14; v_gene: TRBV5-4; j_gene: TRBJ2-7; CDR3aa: CASSSTGPKREQYF; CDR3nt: TGTGCCAGCAGCTCCACCGGGCCTAAACGGGAGCAGTACTTC
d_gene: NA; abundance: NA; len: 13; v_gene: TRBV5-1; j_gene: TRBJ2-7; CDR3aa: CASSKGPEREQYF; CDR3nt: TGCGCCAGCAGCAAAGGACCTGAAAGGGAGCAGTACTTC
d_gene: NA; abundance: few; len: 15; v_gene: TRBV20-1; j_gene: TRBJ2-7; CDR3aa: CSARDLSVGLYEQYF; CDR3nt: TGCAGTGCTAGAGATCTCAGCGTTGGTCTCTACGAGCAGTACTTC
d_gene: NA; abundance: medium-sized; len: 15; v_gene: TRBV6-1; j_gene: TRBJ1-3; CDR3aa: CASSATQGTGNTIYF; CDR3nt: TGTGCCAGCAGTGCAACTCAGGGCACCGGAAACACCATATATTTT
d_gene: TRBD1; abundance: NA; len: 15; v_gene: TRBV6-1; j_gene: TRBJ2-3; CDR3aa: CASSRPGQGADTQYF; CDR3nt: TGTGCCAGCAGTAGACCGGGACAGGGGGCCGATACGCAGTATTTT
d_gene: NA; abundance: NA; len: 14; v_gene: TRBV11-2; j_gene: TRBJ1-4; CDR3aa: CASSLRVIDEKLFF; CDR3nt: TGTGCCAGCAGCCTCAGGGTAATCGATGAAAAACTGTTTTTT
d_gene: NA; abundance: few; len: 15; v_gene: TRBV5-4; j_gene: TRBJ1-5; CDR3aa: CASSLDGGRNQPQHF; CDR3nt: TGTGCCAGCAGCTTGGATGGGGGGCGCAATCAGCCCCAGCATTTT
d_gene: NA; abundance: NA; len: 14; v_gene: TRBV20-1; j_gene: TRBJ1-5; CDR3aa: CSARPGTTNQPQHF; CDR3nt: TGCAGTGCCCGACCCGGGACAACAAATCAGCCCCAGCATTTT
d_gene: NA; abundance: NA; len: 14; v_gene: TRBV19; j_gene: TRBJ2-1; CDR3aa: CASSIRVRPNEQFF; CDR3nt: TGTGCCAGTAGTATTCGGGTCAGGCCCAATGAGCAGTTCTTC
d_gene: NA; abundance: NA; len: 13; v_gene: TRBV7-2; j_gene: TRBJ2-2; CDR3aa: CASSQKISGELFF; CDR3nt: TGTGCCAGCAGCCAAAAGATATCCGGGGAGCTGTTTTTT
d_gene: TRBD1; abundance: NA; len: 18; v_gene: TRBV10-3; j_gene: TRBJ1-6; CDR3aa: CAISETDRGYSYNSPLHF; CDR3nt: TGTGCCATCAGTGAGACGGACAGGGGATACTCCTATAATTCACCCCTCCACTTT
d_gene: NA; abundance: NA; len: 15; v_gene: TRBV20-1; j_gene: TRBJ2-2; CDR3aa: CSARLPGHRSGELFF; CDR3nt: TGCAGTGCTAGGTTGCCGGGTCATAGGTCCGGGGAGCTGTTTTTT
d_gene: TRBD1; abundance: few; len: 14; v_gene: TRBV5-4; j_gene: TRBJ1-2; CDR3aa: CASSMTGGSYGYTF; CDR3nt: TGTGCCAGCAGCATGACAGGGGGTTCGTATGGCTACACCTTC
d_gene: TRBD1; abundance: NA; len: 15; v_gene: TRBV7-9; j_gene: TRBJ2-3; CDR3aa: CASRLPGTATDTQYF; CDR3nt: TGTGCCAGCAGGTTACCCGGGACAGCCACAGATACGCAGTATTTT
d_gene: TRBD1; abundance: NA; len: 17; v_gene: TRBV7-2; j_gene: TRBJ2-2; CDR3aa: CASSFSVDRANTGELFF; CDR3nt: TGTGCCAGCAGCTTTTCGGTTGACAGGGCGAACACCGGGGAGCTGTTTTTT
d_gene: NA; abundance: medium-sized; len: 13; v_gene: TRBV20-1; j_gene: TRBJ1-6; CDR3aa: CSASTVQGSPLHF; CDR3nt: TGCAGTGCTAGCACGGTCCAGGGTTCACCCCTCCACTTT
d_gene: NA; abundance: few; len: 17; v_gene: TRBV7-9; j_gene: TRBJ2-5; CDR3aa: CASSLYTPNPEVETQYF; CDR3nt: TGTGCCAGCAGCTTATATACACCTAACCCCGAAGTAGAGACCCAGTACTTC
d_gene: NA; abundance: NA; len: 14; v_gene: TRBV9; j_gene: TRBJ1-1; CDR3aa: CASSASLGRTEAFF; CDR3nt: TGTGCCAGCAGCGCGTCTTTGGGGAGGACTGAGGCTTTCTTT
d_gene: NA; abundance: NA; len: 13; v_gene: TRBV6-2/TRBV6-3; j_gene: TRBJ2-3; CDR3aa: CASSERGADTQYF; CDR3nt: TGTGCCAGCAGCGAAAGAGGGGCAGATACGCAGTATTTT
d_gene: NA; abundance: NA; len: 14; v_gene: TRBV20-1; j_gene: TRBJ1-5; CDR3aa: CSAGGAGSNQPQHF; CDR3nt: TGCAGTGCTGGAGGAGCGGGGAGCAATCAGCCCCAGCATTTT
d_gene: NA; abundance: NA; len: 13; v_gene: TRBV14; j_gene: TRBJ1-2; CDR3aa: CASSRQGERGYTF; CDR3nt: TGTGCCAGCAGCCGGCAGGGTGAGAGAGGTTACACCTTC
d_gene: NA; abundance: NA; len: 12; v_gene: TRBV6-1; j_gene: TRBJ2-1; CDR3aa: CASSSGHNEQFF; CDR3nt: TGTGCCAGCAGTAGCGGGCATAATGAGCAGTTCTTC
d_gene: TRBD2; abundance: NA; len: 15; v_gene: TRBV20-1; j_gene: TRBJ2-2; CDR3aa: CSARVGGGAPGELFF; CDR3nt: TGCAGTGCTAGAGTAGGCGGGGGGGCGCCCGGGGAGCTGTTTTTT
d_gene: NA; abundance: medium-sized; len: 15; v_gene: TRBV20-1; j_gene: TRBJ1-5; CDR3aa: CSAVGGSPRNQPQHF; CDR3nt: TGCAGTGCTGTTGGGGGCTCTCCCCGGAATCAGCCCCAGCATTTT
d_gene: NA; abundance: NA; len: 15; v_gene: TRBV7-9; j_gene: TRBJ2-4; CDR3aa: CASSPSSLSGNIQYF; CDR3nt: TGTGCCAGCAGCCCTAGCTCGCTGTCGGGGAACATTCAGTACTTC
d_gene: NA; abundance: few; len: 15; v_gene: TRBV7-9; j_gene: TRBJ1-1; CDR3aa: CASSLAAGKNTEAFF; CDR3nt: TGTGCCAGCAGCTTAGCGGCAGGGAAGAACACTGAAGCTTTCTTT
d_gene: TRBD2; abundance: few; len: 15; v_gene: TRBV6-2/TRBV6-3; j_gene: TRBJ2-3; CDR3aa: CASSSAGVYTDTQYF; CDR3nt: TGTGCCAGCAGCTCAGCGGGGGTATACACAGATACGCAGTATTTT
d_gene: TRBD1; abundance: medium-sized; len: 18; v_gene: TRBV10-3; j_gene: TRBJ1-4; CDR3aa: CAISGTGTGGLTNEKLFF; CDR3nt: TGTGCCATCAGTGGTACCGGGACAGGGGGCTTAACTAATGAAAAACTGTTTTTT
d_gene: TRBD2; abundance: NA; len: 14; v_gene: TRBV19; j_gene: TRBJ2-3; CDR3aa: CATQAGGIADTQYF; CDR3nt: TGTGCCACCCAGGCGGGGGGCATCGCAGATACGCAGTATTTT
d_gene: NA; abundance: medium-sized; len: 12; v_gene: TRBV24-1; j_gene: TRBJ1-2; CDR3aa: CATSDGVGGYTF; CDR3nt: TGTGCCACCAGTGATGGAGTTGGAGGCTACACCTTC
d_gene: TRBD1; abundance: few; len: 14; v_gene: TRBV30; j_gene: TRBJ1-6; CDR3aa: CAWGPGQPNSPLHF; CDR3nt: TGTGCCTGGGGGCCGGGACAGCCGAATTCACCCCTCCACTTT
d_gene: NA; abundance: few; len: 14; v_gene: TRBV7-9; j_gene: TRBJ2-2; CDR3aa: CASSLGHNTGELFF; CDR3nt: TGTGCCAGCAGCTTAGGGCATAACACCGGGGAGCTGTTTTTT
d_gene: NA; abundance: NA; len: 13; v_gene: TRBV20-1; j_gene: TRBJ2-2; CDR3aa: CSAPARLSGELFF; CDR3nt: TGCAGTGCCCCGGCACGGTTATCCGGGGAGCTGTTTTTT
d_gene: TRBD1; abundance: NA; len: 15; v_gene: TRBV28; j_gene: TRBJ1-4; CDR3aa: CASRVGQAGGEKLFF; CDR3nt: TGTGCCAGCAGGGTCGGACAGGCCGGGGGTGAAAAACTGTTTTTT
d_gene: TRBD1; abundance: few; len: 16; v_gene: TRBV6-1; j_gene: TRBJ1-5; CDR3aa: CASTPGSGQGNQPQHF; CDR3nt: TGTGCCAGCACCCCAGGTTCGGGACAGGGTAATCAGCCCCAGCATTTT
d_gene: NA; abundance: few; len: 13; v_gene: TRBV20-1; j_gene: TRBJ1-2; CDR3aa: CSAERGGAQGYTF; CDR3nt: TGCAGTGCCGAGAGAGGGGGGGCGCAGGGCTACACCTTC
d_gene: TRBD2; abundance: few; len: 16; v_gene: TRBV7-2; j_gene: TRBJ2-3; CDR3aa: CASSLNPSGGVDTQYF; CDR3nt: TGTGCCAGCAGCTTAAACCCTAGCGGGGGTGTAGATACGCAGTATTTT
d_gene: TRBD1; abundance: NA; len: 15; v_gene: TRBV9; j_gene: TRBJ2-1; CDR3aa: CASRLGTARYNEQFF; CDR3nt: TGTGCCAGCAGACTCGGGACAGCTAGGTACAATGAGCAGTTCTTC
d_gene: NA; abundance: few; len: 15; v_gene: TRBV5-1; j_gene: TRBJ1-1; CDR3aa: CASSPRSDMNTEAFF; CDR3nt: TGCGCCAGCAGCCCAAGGTCAGACATGAACACTGAAGCTTTCTTT
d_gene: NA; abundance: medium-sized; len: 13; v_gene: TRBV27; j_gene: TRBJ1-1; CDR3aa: CASQSPTFTEAFF; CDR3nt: TGTGCCAGCCAGTCCCCTACGTTCACTGAAGCTTTCTTT
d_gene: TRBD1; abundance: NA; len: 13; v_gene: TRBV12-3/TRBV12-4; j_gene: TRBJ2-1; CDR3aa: CASRWDSMAEQFF; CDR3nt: TGTGCCAGCAGGTGGGACAGTATGGCTGAGCAGTTCTTC
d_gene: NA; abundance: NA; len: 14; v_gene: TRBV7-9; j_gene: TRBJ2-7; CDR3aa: CASSFGGASYEQYF; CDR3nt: TGTGCCAGCAGCTTTGGGGGGGCCTCCTACGAGCAGTACTTC
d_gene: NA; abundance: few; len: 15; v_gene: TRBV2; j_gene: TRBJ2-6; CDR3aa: CASSTQGSGANVLTF; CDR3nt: TGTGCCAGCAGTACTCAAGGCTCTGGGGCCAACGTCCTGACTTTC